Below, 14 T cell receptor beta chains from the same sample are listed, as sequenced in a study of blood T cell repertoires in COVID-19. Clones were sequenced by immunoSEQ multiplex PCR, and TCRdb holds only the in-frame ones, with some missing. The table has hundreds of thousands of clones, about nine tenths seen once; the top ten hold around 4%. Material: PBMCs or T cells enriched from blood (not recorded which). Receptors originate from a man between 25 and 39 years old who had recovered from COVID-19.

The CDR3 is CASSLADRGSEQYF. In DNA, the CDR3 is TGTGCCAGCAGCTTAGCGGACAGGGGAAGCGAGCAGTACTTC. The chain joins TRBV7-9 to TRBJ2-7; 9 nucleotides align to TRBD1. V shed 0 bases and J 6 bases; nucleotides not matched to a gene: 3. The CDR3 is 14 amino acids. Looked up from germline, CDR1 is SEHNR and CDR2 is FQNEAQ (reference sequence).

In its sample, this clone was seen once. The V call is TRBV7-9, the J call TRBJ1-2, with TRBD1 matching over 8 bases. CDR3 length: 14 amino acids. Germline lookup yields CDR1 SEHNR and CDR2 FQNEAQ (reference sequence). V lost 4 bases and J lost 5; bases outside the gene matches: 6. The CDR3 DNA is TGTGCCAGCAGCTACGGGACAGGAGGTTATGGCTACACCTTC. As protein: CASSYGTGGYGYTF.

In DNA form, the CDR3 reads TGCGCCAGCAGCTTAATGGGACAGGCGAACTATGGCTACACCTTC. Its translation: CASSLMGQANYGYTF. The J gene is TRBJ1-2, the V gene TRBV5-1; 8 positions agree with TRBD1. V lost 2 bases, J lost 2 bases, and 5 bases stayed unmatched. Looked up from germline, CDR1 is SGHRS and CDR2 is YFSETQ. CDR3 length equals 15 residues.

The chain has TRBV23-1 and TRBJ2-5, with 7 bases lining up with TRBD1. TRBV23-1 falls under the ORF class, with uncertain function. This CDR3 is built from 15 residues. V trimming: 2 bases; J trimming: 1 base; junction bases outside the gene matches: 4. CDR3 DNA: TGCGCCAGCAGTCAACGGGACAGTCCCCAAGAGACCCAGTACTTC. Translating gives CASSQRDSPQETQYF.

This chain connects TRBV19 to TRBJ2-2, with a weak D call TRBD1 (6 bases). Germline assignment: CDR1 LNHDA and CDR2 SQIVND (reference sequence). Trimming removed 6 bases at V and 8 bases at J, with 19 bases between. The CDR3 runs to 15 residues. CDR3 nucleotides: TGTGCCAGTAGACCCGAGTGGGGGCCTTGGGGGGAGCTGTTTTTT. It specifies CASRPEWGPWGELFF.

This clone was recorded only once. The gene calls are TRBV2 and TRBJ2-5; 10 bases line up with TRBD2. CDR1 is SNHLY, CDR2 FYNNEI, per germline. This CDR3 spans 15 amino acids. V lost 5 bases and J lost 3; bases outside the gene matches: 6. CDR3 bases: TGTGCCAGCAGTTCGACTAGCGGGTATGAAGAGACCCAGTACTTC. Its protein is CASSSTSGYEETQYF. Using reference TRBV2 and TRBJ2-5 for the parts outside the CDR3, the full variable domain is EPEVTQTPSHQVTQMGQEVILRCVPISNHLYFYWYRQILGQKVEFLVSFYNNEISEKSEIFDDQFSVERPDGSNFTLKIRSTKLEDSAMYFCASSSTSGYEETQYFGPGTRLLVL.

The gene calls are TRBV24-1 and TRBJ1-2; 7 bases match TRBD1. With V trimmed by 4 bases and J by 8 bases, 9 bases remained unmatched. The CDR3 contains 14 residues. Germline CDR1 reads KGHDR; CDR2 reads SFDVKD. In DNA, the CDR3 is TGTGCCACCAGTGACGGTAGGACAGGAGGCGGCTACACCTTC. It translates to CATSDGRTGGGYTF.

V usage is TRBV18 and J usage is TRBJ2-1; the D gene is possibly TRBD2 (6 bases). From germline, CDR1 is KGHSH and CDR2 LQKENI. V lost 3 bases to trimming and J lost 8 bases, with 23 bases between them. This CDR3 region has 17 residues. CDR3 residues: CASSPAGLGPSGDEQFF. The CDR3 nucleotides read TGTGCCAGCTCACCCGCGGGGCTTGGGCCCTCAGGCGATGAGCAGTTCTTC.

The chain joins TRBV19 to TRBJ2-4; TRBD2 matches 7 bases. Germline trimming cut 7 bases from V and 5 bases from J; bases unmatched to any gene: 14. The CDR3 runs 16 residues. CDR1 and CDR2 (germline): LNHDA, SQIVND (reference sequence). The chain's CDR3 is CASTGGLPLRENIQYF. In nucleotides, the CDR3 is TGTGCCAGTACGGGGGGTTTGCCCCTTCGAGAAAACATTCAGTACTTC.

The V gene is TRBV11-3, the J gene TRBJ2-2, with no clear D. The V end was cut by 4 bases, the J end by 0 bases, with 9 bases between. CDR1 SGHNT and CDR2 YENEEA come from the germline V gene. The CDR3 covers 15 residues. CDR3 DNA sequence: TGTGCCAGCAGCTCCCTCCCAGCGAACACCGGGGAGCTGTTTTTT. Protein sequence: CASSSLPANTGELFF.

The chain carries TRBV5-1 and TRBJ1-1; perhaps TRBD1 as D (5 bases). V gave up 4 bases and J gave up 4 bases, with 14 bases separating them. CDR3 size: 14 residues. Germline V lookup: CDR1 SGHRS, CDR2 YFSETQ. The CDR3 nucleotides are TGCGCCAGCAGCCAGACAGACCCGAGCACTGAAGCTTTCTTT. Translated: CASSQTDPSTEAFF.

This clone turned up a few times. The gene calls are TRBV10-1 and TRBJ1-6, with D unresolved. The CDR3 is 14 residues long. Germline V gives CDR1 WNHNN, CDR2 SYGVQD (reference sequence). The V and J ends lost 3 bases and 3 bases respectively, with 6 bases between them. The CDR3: CASSDRDYNSPLHF. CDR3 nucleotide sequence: TGCGCCAGCAGTGACCGGGACTATAATTCACCCCTCCACTTT.

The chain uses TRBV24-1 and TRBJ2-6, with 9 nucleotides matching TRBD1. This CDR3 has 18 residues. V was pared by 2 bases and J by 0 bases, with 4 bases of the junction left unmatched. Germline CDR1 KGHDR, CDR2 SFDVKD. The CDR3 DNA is TGTGCCACCAGTGATTGGGGACAGGGCAGCTCTGGGGCCAACGTCCTGACTTTC. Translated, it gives CATSDWGQGSSGANVLTF.

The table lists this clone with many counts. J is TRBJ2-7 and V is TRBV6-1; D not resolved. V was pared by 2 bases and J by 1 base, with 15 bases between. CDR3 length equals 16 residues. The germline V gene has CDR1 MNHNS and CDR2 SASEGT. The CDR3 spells CASSEPFLRVSYEQYF. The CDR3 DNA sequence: TGTGCCAGCAGTGAACCCTTCCTTCGGGTGTCCTACGAGCAGTACTTC.